A selection of T cell receptor beta chains follows, all from one sample in a study of blood T cell repertoires in COVID-19. Some clones are missing from TCRdb's copy, which holds only in-frame ones; the method was immunoSEQ multiplex PCR. The table lists roughly 68,000 clones, about 81% of them singletons, with roughly 9.2% in the top ten. What was sequenced was peripheral blood. Receptors originate from a human donor in a cohort sampled during active COVID-19. Each CDR3 is given with its conserved first and last residue. Fields, in order: CDR3 DNA, CDR3 protein, clone size, D gene, CDR3 length, V gene, J gene. The D gene is left open where the match is weak. The size entry is marked missing in some rows and otherwise reads once, few, many or a size class.

TGTGCCAGCAGCCCGGGACTAGCGGGAGGGAGCTCCTACAATGAGCAGTTCTTC	CASSPGLAGGSSYNEQFF	-	TRBD2	18	TRBV28	TRBJ2-1
TGTGCCAGTAGTATAGGTCAGGGAGGAAGCACCGGGGAGCTGTTTTTT	CASSIGQGGSTGELFF	-	-	16	TRBV19	TRBJ2-2
TGTGCCAGCAGCCAAGACGCAGGGAGGAGCACTGAAGCTTTCTTT	CASSQDAGRSTEAFF	-	-	15	TRBV3-1/TRBV3-2	TRBJ1-1
TGTGCCAGCAGCGGGCAGGGGGTGACCCGGGCCACAGATACGCAGTATTTT	CASSGQGVTRATDTQYF	-	TRBD1	17	TRBV5-4	TRBJ2-3
TGTGCCAGCAGCCAACGCAGTCTCCGGGTCCGCTACGAGCAGTACTTC	CASSQRSLRVRYEQYF	few	-	16	TRBV3-1/TRBV3-2	TRBJ2-7
TGCGCCAGCAGCCTGTTAGCGGGAGGGCCCGGCATCTACAATGAGCAGTTCTTC	CASSLLAGGPGIYNEQFF	-	TRBD2	18	TRBV5-1	TRBJ2-1
TGTGCCAGCAGTGGGACTAGCGGGAGGGGGGGGACCCAGTACTTC	CASSGTSGRGGTQYF	-	TRBD2	15	TRBV28	TRBJ2-5
TGTGCCACCAGTGATTTGGAAGAGGGTGGCTACACCTTC	CATSDLEEGGYTF	once	-	13	TRBV24-1	TRBJ1-2
TGCAGCGTCGCGAGCGCAGGGTACACTGAAGCTTTCTTT	CSVASAGYTEAFF	once	-	13	TRBV29-1	TRBJ1-1
TGTGCCAGCAGCTTAGGTAGCGCGGGAGGGACCTACAATGAGCAGTTCTTC	CASSLGSAGGTYNEQFF	-	TRBD2	17	TRBV7-8	TRBJ2-1